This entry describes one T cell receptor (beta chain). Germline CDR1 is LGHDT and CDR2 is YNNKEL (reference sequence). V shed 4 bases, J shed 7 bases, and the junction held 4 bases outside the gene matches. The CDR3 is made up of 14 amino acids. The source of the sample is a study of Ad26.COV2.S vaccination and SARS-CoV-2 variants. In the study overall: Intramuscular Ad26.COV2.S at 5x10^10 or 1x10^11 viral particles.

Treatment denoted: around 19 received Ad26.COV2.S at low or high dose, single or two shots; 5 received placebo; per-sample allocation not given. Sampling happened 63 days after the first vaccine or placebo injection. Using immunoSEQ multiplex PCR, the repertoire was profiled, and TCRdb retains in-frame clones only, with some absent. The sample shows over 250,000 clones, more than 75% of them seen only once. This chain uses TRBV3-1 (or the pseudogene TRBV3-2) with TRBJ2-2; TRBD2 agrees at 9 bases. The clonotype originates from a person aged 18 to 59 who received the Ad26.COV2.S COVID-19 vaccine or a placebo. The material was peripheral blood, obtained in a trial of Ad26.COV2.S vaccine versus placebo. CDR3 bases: TGTGCCAGCAGCCTGGGACTAGCTGGCGGGGAGCTGTTTTTT. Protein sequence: CASSLGLAGGELFF.